This T cell receptor (beta chain) was sequenced in a study of T cell repertoires in cytomegalovirus infection. At the level of the study: Both CMV infection and a matching HLA type were indicated by public TCR beta signatures.

V lost 6 bases and J lost 2, with 5 bases in between. This CDR3 has 12 residues. Study results and caveats: Cumulative public TCR beta family frequency identified carriers of CMV plus the relevant HLA.

MiXCR, applied by TCRdb to the reads, yields one record per CDR3 protein. The table includes a few hundred thousand distinct CDR3 sequences, approximately 9.5% detected once. In its sample, this clonotype was seen many times. What it binds is not known. The chain couples TRBV12-3 or TRBV12-4 to TRBJ1-5, with D unclear. This clonotype originated in a human donor in good health (CMV status not recorded). Some clones in this sample may be carry-over from other donors' samples. The sample taken for sequencing was PBMCs. The CDR3 DNA follows: TGTGCCAGCAGAGCAGGCAATCAGCCCCAGCATTTT. This gives the protein CASRAGNQPQHF.